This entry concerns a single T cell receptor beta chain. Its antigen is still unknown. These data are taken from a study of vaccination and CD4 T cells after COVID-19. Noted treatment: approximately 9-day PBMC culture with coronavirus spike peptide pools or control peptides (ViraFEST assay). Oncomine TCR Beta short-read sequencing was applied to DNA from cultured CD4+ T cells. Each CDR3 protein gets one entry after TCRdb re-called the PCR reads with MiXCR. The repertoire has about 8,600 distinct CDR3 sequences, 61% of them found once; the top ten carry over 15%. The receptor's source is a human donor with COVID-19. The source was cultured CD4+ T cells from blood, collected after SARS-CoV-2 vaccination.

In DNA, the CDR3 is TGTGCCAGCAGTTCCTCGGCCGGGGGGGGCTACACCTTC. Translated: CASSSSAGGGYTF. The V gene is TRBV6-5, the J gene TRBJ1-2; D may be TRBD1 (5 bases). This CDR3 spans 13 amino acids. Between the trimmed V and J ends, which lost 4 bases and 8 bases, there was a span of 14 bases. The germline CDR1 and CDR2 sequences are MNHEY and SVGAGI.